The entry that follows covers one T cell receptor beta chain sequence. In TCRdb, the RT-PCR reads were re-called with MiXCR into one record per CDR3 protein. The table shows some 550,000 distinct CDR3 sequences, with approximately 22% occurring only once. The data derive from a study of response to subunit inactivated influenza vaccine. Trimming took off 3 bases at V and 0 bases at J, with 18 bases between the two ends. CDR3 size: 17 residues. Looked up from germline, CDR1 is GTSNPN and CDR2 is SVGIG (reference sequence). The sample was also reused in another study, on T cells expressing NK-cell markers. From that paper: It was by 5'RACE template switching with UMIs that TCR beta cDNA was made. Once again these clonotypes came out on top in the CD3+CD56-NKG2C+ fraction of four donors.

The chain joins TRBV30 to TRBJ1-5; D is unresolved. The sequence was collected from a man over 45 who received an inactivated influenza vaccine. The sample was CD4+ T cells sorted from PBMCs, taken roughly 12 days after vaccination. The CDR3 region has the DNA TGTGCCTGGAGCCCCTCCAGGACCCCATATAGCAATCAGCCCCAGCATTTT. This translates into CAWSPSRTPYSNQPQHF.